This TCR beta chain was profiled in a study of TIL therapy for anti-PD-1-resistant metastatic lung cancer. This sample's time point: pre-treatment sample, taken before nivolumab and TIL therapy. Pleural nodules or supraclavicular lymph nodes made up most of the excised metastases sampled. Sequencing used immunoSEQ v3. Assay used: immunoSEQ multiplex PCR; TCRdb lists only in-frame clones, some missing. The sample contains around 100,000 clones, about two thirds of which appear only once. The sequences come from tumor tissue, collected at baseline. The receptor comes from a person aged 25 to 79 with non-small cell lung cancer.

The CDR3: CASSLGGTDNTEAFF. CDR3 in DNA: TGCGCCAGCAGCTTGGGGGGGACAGATAACACTGAAGCTTTCTTT. The V gene is TRBV5-1, the J gene TRBJ1-1; TRBD1 matches 7 bases. Looked up from germline, CDR1 is SGHRS and CDR2 is YFSETQ. Trimming removed 0 bases from V and 2 bases from J; junction bases left unmatched: 4. There are 15 residues in the CDR3.